This record looks at one TCR beta chain sequence and its context. Its antigen remains unknown. J was trimmed by 3 bases and V by 2 bases; bases with no gene match: 19. The germline V gene has CDR1 SGDLS and CDR2 YYNGEE. This CDR3 contains 22 residues. Terminally differentiated effector memory CD45RA+ cells were excluded by CCR7 positive selection of CD45RO-negative cells. Donors were Caucasian adults residing in Nashville, Tennessee, USA. The repertoire was sequenced with immunoSEQ multiplex PCR; TCRdb's copy has only in-frame clones and lacks some. The profile shows about 2.1 million clones, just under 95% of them singletons. These data belong to a study of shared clonotypes between healthy human individuals. Study details: Per donor, three plates held CD4 naive cells, three held CD4 memory, two held CD8 naive and one held CD8 memory.

General study findings and limits: Memory subsets had estimated richness that was generally smaller than that of naive subsets. The naive CD4 repertoires of several donors were compared, and approximately 4.7% of clonotypes were shared.

The source is a man aged 18 to 30 in good health. Some clones in this sample may be carry-over from other donors' samples. This chain uses TRBV9 with TRBJ2-1, with 14 bases that match TRBD2. Sequencing was performed on naive CD8+ T cells from PBMCs. The CDR3 here is CASSVPQRGPETSGRDYNEQFF. The CDR3 nucleotides are TGTGCCAGCAGCGTTCCCCAGCGGGGGCCAGAGACTAGCGGGAGGGACTACAATGAGCAGTTCTTC.